The T cell receptor (beta chain) described here comes from a study of blood T cell repertoires in COVID-19. The V segment lost 1 base and the J segment 2 bases; nucleotides outside the gene matches: 7. Germline lookup yields CDR1 SGHDN and CDR2 FVKESK. The length of the CDR3 is 17 residues. Repertoires were generated with immunoSEQ multiplex PCR, while TCRdb's copy carries only in-frame clones and drops some. This sample yields approximately 110,000 clones, of which roughly 82% are seen a single time; about 5% belongs to the top ten. The sample holds a few counts of this clone. Sequencing was done on a sample of peripheral blood. The chain has TRBV14 and TRBJ2-7; TRBD2 agrees at 11 bases. The receptor was derived from a human donor in a cohort sampled during active COVID-19. The DNA of the CDR3 is TGTGCCAGCAGCCAAGTTGGTAGCGGGAGGGCAACCTACGAGCAGTACTTC. Translated: CASSQVGSGRATYEQYF.